This record looks at one TCR beta chain sequence and its context. What it binds is not known. The sample belongs to a study of cytomegalovirus exposure and HLA in healthy donors. Study-wide results and limits: Researchers reported in a later analysis that a missense DCLRE1C variant was tied to TCR beta V- and J-gene trimming. An analysis that was carried out later associated 16,951 TCR beta sequences with HLA alleles at 0.05 false discovery rate.

The CDR3 loop spans 15 amino acids. The J segment lost 0 bases and the V segment lost 2 bases, leaving 3 bases of the junction unmatched. Germline CDR1 and CDR2: MNHNS and SASEGT. PCR primers comprised 60 Vbeta and 13 Jbeta primers. Profiled with immunoSEQ multiplex PCR; TCRdb holds only in-frame clones, not every one. The sample records approximately 110,000 clones, roughly 74% being singletons. Sequencing used PBMCs. This clonotype was obtained from a woman in her forties or fifties in good health and CMV-seropositive. This chain joins TRBV6-1 and TRBJ1-2, with 7 positions matching TRBD1. CDR3 DNA: TGTGCCAGCAGTGAACCGACAGGGCCTAACTATGGCTACACCTTC. This translates into CASSEPTGPNYGYTF.